The sequence of this TCR beta chain was determined in a study of blood T cell repertoires in COVID-19. About the research overall: In each case, the material was cDNA or gDNA derived from T cells, B-cell-depleted T cells, or PBMCs.

This CDR3 spans 14 amino acids. Between the trimmed V and J ends, which lost 3 bases and 3 bases, there was a span of 12 bases. Germline CDR1 is SGDLS and CDR2 is YYNGEE. In the authors' methods: The assay estimated nucleated cells by amplifying reference gene primers. Clones were read by immunoSEQ multiplex PCR, and TCRdb kept only the in-frame ones, dropping some. That table is the source of V, J and clone size, and D and trimming were worked out from the DNA. Among roughly 130,000 clones listed, about 80% were seen once. The chain links TRBV9 to TRBJ1-1; D might be TRBD1 (5 bases). Source material: peripheral blood. This clonotype originated in a woman aged 80 or over with acute or convalescent COVID-19. CDR3: CASSAGLRDTEAFF. CDR3 DNA: TGTGCCAGCAGCGCGGGACTTCGGGACACTGAAGCTTTCTTT. The complete variable domain, with remaining parts taken from reference TRBV9 and TRBJ1-1, reads DSGVTQTPKHLITATGQRVTLRCSPRSGDLSVYWYQQSLDQGLQFLIQYYNGEERAKGNILERFSAQQFPDLHSELNLSSLELGDSALYFCASSAGLRDTEAFFGQGTRLTVV.